This T cell receptor beta chain was sequenced for a study of T cells expressing NK-cell markers. On the study more broadly: CD3+CD56+NKG2C+, CD3+CD56+NKG2C- and CD3+CD56-NKG2C+ T cells, once sorted, supplied the TCR beta repertoires. The sequencing cohort of eight donors included seven HCMV-seropositive individuals and one seronegative individual. The study, taken as a whole, reports: Whether expanded NKG2C+ T cell clones recognized HCMV stayed uncertain. In several donors, dominant clonotypes made up roughly 25-60.1% of CD3+CD56-NKG2C+ cells.

Per the germline V gene, CDR1 is MGHDK and CDR2 is SYGVNS. The CDR3 spans 13 residues. TCRdb derives one entry per CDR3 protein from the 5' RACE reads, leaving out DNA. The listing contains 300,000 to 500,000 distinct CDR3 sequences. Comment on this clonotype: Its antigen is as yet unknown.

Material: blood T cells: a sorted CD56 or NKG2C T cell subset, CD4+ or CD8+ T cells, or bulk PBMC T cells (not recorded which). The chain links TRBV25-1 to TRBJ1-2; TCRdb indicates TRBD1, and absent DNA this call remains unverified. This TCR came from a woman aged 45-60 years in good health. CDR3 sequence reads: CASSPDRDYGYTF.